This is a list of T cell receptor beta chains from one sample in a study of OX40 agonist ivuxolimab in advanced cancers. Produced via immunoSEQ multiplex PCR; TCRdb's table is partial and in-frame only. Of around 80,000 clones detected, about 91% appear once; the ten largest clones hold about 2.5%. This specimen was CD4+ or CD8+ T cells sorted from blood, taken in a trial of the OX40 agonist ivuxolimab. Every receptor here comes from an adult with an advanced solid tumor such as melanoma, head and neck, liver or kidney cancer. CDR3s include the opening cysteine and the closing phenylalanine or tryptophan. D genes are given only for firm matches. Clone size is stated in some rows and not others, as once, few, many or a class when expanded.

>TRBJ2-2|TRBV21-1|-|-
TGTGCCAGCAGCAGGAAGGGACATAGATATCCGAACACCGGGGAGCTGTTTTTT
CASSRKGHRYPNTGELFF
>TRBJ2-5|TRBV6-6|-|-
TGTGCCAGCAGTCCCACCGGGGAATGGGAGACCCAGTACTTC
CASSPTGEWETQYF
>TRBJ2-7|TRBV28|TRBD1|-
TGTGCCAGCAGTATAGGACAGGGTCGCTACGAGCAGTACTTC
CASSIGQGRYEQYF
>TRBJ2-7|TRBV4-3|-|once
TGCGCCAGCAGCCAAGCCGGGGCAGGGGGGACTTACGAGCAGTACTTC
CASSQAGAGGTYEQYF
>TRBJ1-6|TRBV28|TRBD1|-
TGTGCCAGCAGTCATTCCATTGACAGGGGGTGGCTCTCCCTCCACTTT
CASSHSIDRGWLSLHF
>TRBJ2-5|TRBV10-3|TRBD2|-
TGTGCCATCAGTGACCGCGGGGGGGCCGCCCAGTACTTC
CAISDRGGAAQYF
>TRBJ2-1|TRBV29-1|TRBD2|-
TGCAGCGTTGGGGGCGGGAGGGATGAGCAGTTCTTC
CSVGGGRDEQFF
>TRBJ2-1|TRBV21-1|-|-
TGTGCCAGCAGCAAAAAGGTTGGCAGGGTAGGACTAAAGGAGCAGTTCTTC
CASSKKVGRVGLKEQFF
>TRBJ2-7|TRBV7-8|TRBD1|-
TGTGCCAGCAGCTCGATGGTTGCGGGACAGGGTGGGGAGCAGTACTTC
CASSSMVAGQGGEQYF
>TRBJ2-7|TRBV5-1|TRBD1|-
TGCGCCAGCAGCTTCTCTCCGGGACAGGGTGACTACGAGCAGTACTTC
CASSFSPGQGDYEQYF
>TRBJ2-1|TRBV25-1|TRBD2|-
TGTGCCACTTCTGGCGGGAGCACTCGGAATGAGCAGTTCTTC
CATSGGSTRNEQFF
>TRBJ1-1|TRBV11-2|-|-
TGTGCCAGCAGCTTAGTGCCCCGCAGGGACTCGAACACTGAAGCTTTCTTT
CASSLVPRRDSNTEAFF
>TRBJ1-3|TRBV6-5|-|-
TGTGCCAGCAGTTACGCAACACCACCGGAGGGCACCATATATTTT
CASSYATPPEGTIYF
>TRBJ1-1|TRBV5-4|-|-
TGTGCCAGCAGCCCACAGGGTTGGGAGACTGAAGCTTTCTTT
CASSPQGWETEAFF
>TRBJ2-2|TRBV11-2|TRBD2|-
TGTGCCAGCAGACCTATAGCGGGAGGGCGTACCGGGGAGCTGTTTTTT
CASRPIAGGRTGELFF
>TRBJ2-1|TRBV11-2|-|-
TGTGCCAGCAGCTTAGTATATGAGCAGTTCTTC
CASSLVYEQFF
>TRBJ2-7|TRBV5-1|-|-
TGCGCCAGCAGCGGGGGCTCCTACGAGCAGTACTTC
CASSGGSYEQYF
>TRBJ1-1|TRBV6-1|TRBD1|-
TGTGCCAGCAGGAACCGGACAGGGCCTGAAGCTTTCTTT
CASRNRTGPEAFF
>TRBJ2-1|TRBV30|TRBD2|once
TGTGCCTGCACTCTTGGGGGGGACGGGTACAATGAGCAGTTCTTC
CACTLGGDGYNEQFF
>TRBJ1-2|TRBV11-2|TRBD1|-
TGTGCCAGCAGCTTCGGGACAGGGGAAGCTTATGGCTACACCTTC
CASSFGTGEAYGYTF
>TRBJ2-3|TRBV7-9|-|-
TGTGCCAGCAGCTTAGTCCGGAACACAGATACGCAGTATTTT
CASSLVRNTDTQYF
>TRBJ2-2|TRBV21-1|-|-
TGTGCCAGCAGCTCGCGGTACGGGACGCCCGGTGGAGGGAACACCGGGGAGCTGTTTTTT
CASSSRYGTPGGGNTGELFF
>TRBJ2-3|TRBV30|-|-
TGTGCCTGGACTAGGGCGACTAGCACAGATACGCAGTATTTT
CAWTRATSTDTQYF
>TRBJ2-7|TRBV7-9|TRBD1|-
TGTGCCAGCAGCCCAACTACGGGACAGGGCTCCTACGAGCAGTACTTC
CASSPTTGQGSYEQYF
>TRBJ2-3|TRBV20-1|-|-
TGCAGTGAGGGTAGCACAGATACGCAGTATTTT
CSEGSTDTQYF
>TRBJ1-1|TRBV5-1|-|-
TGCGCCAGCACCCTAGGGGCCGGCACTGAAGCTTTCTTT
CASTLGAGTEAFF
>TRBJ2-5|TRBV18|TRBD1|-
TGTGCCAGCTCACTACAGGGGGCCGGGGAGACCCAGTACTTC
CASSLQGAGETQYF
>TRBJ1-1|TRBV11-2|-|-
TGTGCCAGCAGCTTACTAAACACTGAAGCTTTCTTT
CASSLLNTEAFF
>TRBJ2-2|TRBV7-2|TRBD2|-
TGTGCCAGCAGCTCACGTCCTAGCGGGAGCGCCGGGGAGCTGTTTTTT
CASSSRPSGSAGELFF
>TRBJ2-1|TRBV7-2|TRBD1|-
TGTGCCAGCAGCCGCAACAGGGGAAGCAATGAGCAGTTCTTC
CASSRNRGSNEQFF
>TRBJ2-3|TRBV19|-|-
TGTGCCAGTAGATCAGCCCGAGGGAGCGTCACAGATACGCAGTATTTT
CASRSARGSVTDTQYF
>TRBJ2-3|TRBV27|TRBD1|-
TGTGCCAGCAGCCGCTACGGGACAGGGGGCACTATGGGCACAGATACGCAGTATTTT
CASSRYGTGGTMGTDTQYF
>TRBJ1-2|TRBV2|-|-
TGTGCCAGCAGTGAGTCCATCTATGGCTACACCTTC
CASSESIYGYTF
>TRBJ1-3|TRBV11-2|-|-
TGTGCCAGCAGCTTAGATCAATGGGTTCCTGGAAACACCATATATTTT
CASSLDQWVPGNTIYF
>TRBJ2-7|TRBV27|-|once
TGTGCCAGCAGTTTATTACAGGGATACGAGCAGTACTTC
CASSLLQGYEQYF
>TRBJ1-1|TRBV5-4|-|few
TGTGCCAGCAGCTTGGCTGCAGGGGTTGGGGACACTGAAGCTTTCTTT
CASSLAAGVGDTEAFF
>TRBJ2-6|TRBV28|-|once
TGTGCCAGCAGTCCAACAGGGGCCAACGTCCTGACTTTC
CASSPTGANVLTF